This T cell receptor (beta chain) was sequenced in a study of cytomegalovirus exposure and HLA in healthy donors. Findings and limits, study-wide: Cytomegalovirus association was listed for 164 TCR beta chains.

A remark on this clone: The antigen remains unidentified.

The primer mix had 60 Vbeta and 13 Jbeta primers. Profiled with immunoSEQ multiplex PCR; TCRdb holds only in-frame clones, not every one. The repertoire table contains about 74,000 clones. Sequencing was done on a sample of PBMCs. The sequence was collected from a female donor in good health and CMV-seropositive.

As DNA, the CDR3 is TGTGCCAGCAGTCCGACCAGGACTAGCGGGTCGCGGGAGCAGTACTTC. Translation gives CASSPTRTSGSREQYF. The chain uses TRBV27 and TRBJ2-5, with TRBD2 identical over 11 bases. The CDR3 covers 16 residues. In germline, CDR1 is MNHEY, CDR2 SMNVEV (reference sequence). V lost 5 bases and J lost 11; bases outside the gene matches: 16.